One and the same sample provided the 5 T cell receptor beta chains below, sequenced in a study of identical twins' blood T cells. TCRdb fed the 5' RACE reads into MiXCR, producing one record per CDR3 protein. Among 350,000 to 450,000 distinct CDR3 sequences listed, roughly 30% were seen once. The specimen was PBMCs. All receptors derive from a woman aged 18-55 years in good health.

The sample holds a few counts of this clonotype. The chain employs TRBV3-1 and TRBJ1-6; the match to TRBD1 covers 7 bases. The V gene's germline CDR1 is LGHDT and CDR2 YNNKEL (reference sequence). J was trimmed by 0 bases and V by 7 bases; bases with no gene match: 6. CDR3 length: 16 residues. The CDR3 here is CASTPGQYSYNSPLHF. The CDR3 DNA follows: TGTGCCAGCACCCCGGGACAGTACTCCTATAATTCACCCCTCCACTTT.

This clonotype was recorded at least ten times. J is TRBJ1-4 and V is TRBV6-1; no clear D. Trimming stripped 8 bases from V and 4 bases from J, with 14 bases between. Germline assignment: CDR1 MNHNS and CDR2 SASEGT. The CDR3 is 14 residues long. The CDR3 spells CASGEDWGNEKLFF. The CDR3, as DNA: TGTGCCAGCGGGGAGGATTGGGGTAATGAAAAACTGTTTTTT.

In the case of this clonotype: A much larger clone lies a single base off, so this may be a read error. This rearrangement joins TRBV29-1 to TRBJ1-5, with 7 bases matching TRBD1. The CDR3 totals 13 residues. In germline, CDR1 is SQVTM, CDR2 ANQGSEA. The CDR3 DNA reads TGCAGCGTTTTGACAGGGTGGGATCATCCCCAGCATTTT. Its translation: CSVLTGWDHPQHF.

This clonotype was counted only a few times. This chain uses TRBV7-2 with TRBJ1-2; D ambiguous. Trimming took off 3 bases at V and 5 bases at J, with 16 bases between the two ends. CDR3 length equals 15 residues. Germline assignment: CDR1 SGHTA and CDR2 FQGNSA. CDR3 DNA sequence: TGTGCCAGCAGCTTCCGGTTCTCGGGTGGTTATGGCTACACCTTC. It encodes CASSFRFSGGYGYTF.

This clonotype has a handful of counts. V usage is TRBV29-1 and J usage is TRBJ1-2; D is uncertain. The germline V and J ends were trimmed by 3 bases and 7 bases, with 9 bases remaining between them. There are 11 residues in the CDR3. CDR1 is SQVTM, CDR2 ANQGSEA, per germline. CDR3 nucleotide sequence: TGCAGCGTTGATTCTGAGGCTGGCTACACCTTC. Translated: CSVDSEAGYTF.